These 7 T cell receptor beta chains were all obtained from the same sample, sequenced in a study of cytomegalovirus exposure and HLA in healthy donors. Using immunoSEQ multiplex PCR, the repertoire was profiled, and TCRdb retains in-frame clones only, with some absent. The sample contains some 170,000 clones, 90% to 97% of which appear only once. The sequenced sample consisted of PBMCs. The receptors were gathered from a woman between 18 and 29 years old in good health and CMV-seronegative.

V and J are TRBV5-1 and TRBJ2-7, with 8 bases fitting TRBD2. The germline V gene has CDR1 SGHRS and CDR2 YFSETQ. This CDR3 is built from 16 residues. J gave up 4 bases and V 0 bases, and 9 bases lay outside the gene matches. The CDR3 loop reads CASSLGRAAGGYEQYF. CDR3 DNA sequence: TGCGCCAGCAGCTTGGGCAGGGCGGCGGGAGGTTACGAGCAGTACTTC.

The chain employs TRBV7-9 and TRBJ2-7; D is uncertain. V was pared by 2 bases and J by 4 bases, with 9 bases between. Germline V gene lookup returns CDR1 SEHNR and CDR2 FQNEAQ (reference sequence). The CDR3 is 13 amino acids. The chain's CDR3 is CASSLLGGYEQYF. CDR3 nucleotide sequence: TGTGCCAGCAGCTTACTCGGCGGATACGAGCAGTACTTC.

The rearrangement links TRBV7-9 to TRBJ1-2; a possible D gene is TRBD1 (6 bases). V was shortened by 0 bases and J by 3 bases, with 11 bases between the two germline ends. This CDR3 is 15 amino acids long. CDR1 SEHNR and CDR2 FQNEAQ come from the germline V gene (reference sequence). The chain's CDR3 is CASSLASGAHYGYTF. The CDR3 DNA is TGTGCCAGCAGCTTAGCGTCAGGGGCCCACTATGGCTACACCTTC.

The chain links TRBV9 to TRBJ2-1, with 8 bases lining up with TRBD1. CDR3 length equals 15 residues. CDR1 and CDR2 (germline): SGDLS, YYNGEE. The V gene end was trimmed by 5 bases and the J gene end by 2 bases; junction bases not matched to a gene: 6. As DNA, the CDR3 is TGTGCCAGCAGAGCTGACAGGGGAGCCTACAATGAGCAGTTCTTC. Its protein product is CASRADRGAYNEQFF.

The CDR3 region is CASSKDSSTYEQYF. CDR3 bases: TGTGCCAGCAGTAAGGACAGTTCTACCTACGAGCAGTACTTC. This chain joins TRBV28 and TRBJ2-7; D may be TRBD1 (6 bases). The V gene lost 5 bases and the J gene lost 2 bases, with 13 bases spanning the gap. Germline V gene sequence: CDR1 MDHEN, CDR2 SYDVKM. This CDR3 is built from 14 residues.

The CDR3 sequence: CASSFPTGNTDTQYF. The CDR3 DNA reads as TGCGCCAGCAGCTTCCCCACGGGGAACACAGATACGCAGTATTTT. The chain is built from TRBV5-1 and TRBJ2-3, with D possibly being TRBD2 (5 bases). CDR1 is SGHRS and CDR2 is YFSETQ in the germline V gene. CDR3 length equals 15 residues. Trimming pared 2 bases from V and 2 bases from J, leaving 12 bases between. The entire variable domain, with the rest obtained from reference TRBV5-1 and TRBJ2-3, is as follows: KAGVTQTPRYLIKTRGQQVTLSCSPISGHRSVSWYQQTPGQGLQFLFEYFSETQRNKGNFPGRFSGRQFSNSRSEMNVSTLELGDSALYLCASSFPTGNTDTQYFGPGTRLTVL.

This clone was counted once. The chain couples TRBV5-4 to TRBJ2-7, with 7 bases lining up with TRBD1. The CDR3 loop spans 13 amino acids. Germline V gene data show CDR1 as SGHNT and CDR2 as YYREEE (reference sequence). J lost 4 bases, V lost 7 bases, and 8 bases had no gene match. The CDR3 DNA follows: TGTGCCAGCCAGGGGGACAGTCCATACGAGCAGTACTTC. Translated, it gives CASQGDSPYEQYF.